The 28 T cell receptor beta chains presented below share a single source sample, sequenced in a study of shared clonotypes between healthy human individuals. Assay used: immunoSEQ multiplex PCR; TCRdb lists only in-frame clones, some missing. The sample shows roughly 640,000 clones, less than 85% of them seen only once. Sample: memory CD4+ T cells sorted from blood. As to subset: CD45RA-negative fraction. The receptors come from a woman in her 30s in good health.

About this clone itself: The sample carries other DNA sequences with the same CDR3. The V call is TRBV5-1, the J call TRBJ1-1, with D maybe TRBD1 (6 bases). This CDR3 contains 14 residues. Trimming shortened V by 4 bases and J by 2 bases, and 12 bases separated the two germline ends. Germline-derived CDR1 and CDR2 are SGHRS and YFSETQ. The CDR3 region has the DNA TGCGCCAGCAGCCCCTGGACAGCAAACACTGAAGCTTTCTTT. Amino acid sequence: CASSPWTANTEAFF.

This chain uses TRBV7-9 with TRBJ1-2, with TRBD1 matching over 8 bases. The CDR3 is made up of 15 amino acids. V dropped 5 bases and J dropped 7; count of bases not matched to a gene: 12. Per the germline V gene, CDR1 is SEHNR and CDR2 is FQNEAQ (reference sequence). Here the CDR3 reads CASSPVTGDVGGYTF. CDR3 nucleotide sequence: TGTGCCAGCAGCCCGGTGACAGGGGATGTGGGTGGCTACACCTTC.

This clone has just one count. The chain links TRBV29-1 to TRBJ2-3, with 9 bases matching TRBD1. This CDR3 has 12 residues. Germline loops: CDR1 SQVTM, CDR2 ANQGSEA. V gave up 8 bases and J gave up 1 base; unmatched junction bases: 1. CDR3: CSWDRGTDTQYF. The CDR3 region has the DNA TGCAGCTGGGACAGGGGCACAGATACGCAGTATTTT.

V gene TRBV28 combines with J gene TRBJ2-2; maybe TRBD2 (6 bases). V was trimmed by 3 bases and J by 5 bases, leaving 16 bases between them. Germline lookup yields CDR1 MDHEN and CDR2 SYDVKM. The CDR3 has 16 residues. CDR3 sequence: CASSFPPGGVTGELFF. In DNA form, the CDR3 reads TGTGCCAGCAGTTTCCCCCCAGGCGGGGTAACCGGGGAGCTGTTTTTT.

This clone occurred many times. J is TRBJ2-2 and V is TRBV7-9; 7 bases are a match to TRBD2. The germline V gene has CDR1 SEHNR and CDR2 FQNEAQ (reference sequence). Unmatched junction bases numbered 7, after V lost 4 bases and J lost 8 bases. CDR3 size: 14 residues. For the CDR3, the DNA is TGTGCCAGCAGCTGGACCACCGGGAGGGGGGAGCTGTTTTTT. It yields the protein CASSWTTGRGELFF.

Regarding this clone: Other DNA sequences of this sample code for an identical CDR3. The chain is built from TRBV7-9 and TRBJ2-5, with D perhaps matching TRBD1 (5 bases). The CDR3 runs 13 residues. V was pared by 5 bases and J by 5 bases, with 12 bases between. Germline CDR1 reads SEHNR; CDR2 reads FQNEAQ (reference sequence). The CDR3 region is CASSLRQKETQYF. The CDR3 region has the DNA TGTGCCAGCAGCCTAAGACAGAAGGAGACCCAGTACTTC.

The chain uses TRBV19 and TRBJ1-2, with D hard to call. V was shortened by 4 bases and J by 4 bases, with 10 bases between the two germline ends. This CDR3 has 13 residues. Germline V gene sequence: CDR1 LNHDA, CDR2 SQIVND (reference sequence). The CDR3 nucleotides are TGTGCCAGTAGTAATCGGCCTCCCTATGGCTACACCTTC. This gives the protein CASSNRPPYGYTF.

This clone came up a few times. This rearrangement joins TRBV19 to TRBJ2-2; 12 nucleotides line up with TRBD2. CDR1 LNHDA and CDR2 SQIVND come from the germline V gene (reference sequence). The CDR3 length is 15 residues. Germline trimming cut 5 bases from V and 4 bases from J; bases unmatched to any gene: 2. The DNA for the CDR3 is TGTGCCAGTAGTTCTAGCGGGAGGGTCACCGGGGAGCTGTTTTTT. This gives the protein CASSSSGRVTGELFF.

The rearrangement joins TRBV14 to TRBJ2-3; 14 bases align to TRBD2. Losses at the gene ends were 4 bases for V and 6 bases for J; bases not matched to a gene: 6. The germline gives CDR1 SGHDN, CDR2 FVKESK. The CDR3 contains 16 residues. The CDR3 here is CASSRPGLAGVDTQYF. The CDR3 DNA reads as TGTGCCAGCAGCCGACCGGGACTAGCGGGAGTCGATACGCAGTATTTT.

The rearrangement uses TRBV4-2 and TRBJ2-6; 7 bases fit TRBD2. The junction had 4 bases not matched to a gene; V was cut back by 1 base and J by 4 bases. The CDR3 has 16 residues. Per the germline V gene, CDR1 is LGHNA and CDR2 is YNFKEQ. This chain's CDR3 is CASSQAAGAGANVLTF. In nucleotides, the CDR3 is TGTGCCAGCAGCCAAGCGGCGGGAGCCGGGGCCAACGTCCTGACTTTC.

The rearrangement links TRBV7-9 to TRBJ1-2; no clear D. CDR3 length equals 11 residues. Germline lookup yields CDR1 SEHNR and CDR2 FQNEAQ (reference sequence). V dropped 3 bases and J dropped 9 bases, with 8 bases sitting between them. CDR3 sequence (DNA): TGTGCCAGCAGCTTGGATTGGAGCTACACCTTC. Amino acids: CASSLDWSYTF.

This chain joins TRBV4-1 and TRBJ2-7; 8 positions agree with TRBD2. CDR3 length equals 16 residues. The V gene end was trimmed by 2 bases and the J gene end by 1 base; junction bases not matched to a gene: 7. Germline V CDR1 and CDR2: MGHRA, YSYEKL. The CDR3 DNA reads as TGCGCCAGCAGCCAAAGGCCTCGCGGGAGGTCCTACGAGCAGTACTTC. Its translation is CASSQRPRGRSYEQYF.

CDR3 region: CASSRDRINQPQHF. The CDR3 nucleotides are TGTGCCAGCAGTCGGGACAGAATCAATCAGCCCCAGCATTTT. The chain uses TRBV27 and TRBJ1-5, with TRBD1 matching over 7 bases. Germline trimming cut 5 bases from V and 3 bases from J; bases unmatched to any gene: 4. The CDR3 contains 14 residues. CDR1 MNHEY and CDR2 SMNVEV come from the germline V gene (reference sequence).

This clone was counted a few times. J is TRBJ2-2 and V is TRBV11-2; D remains unclear. Germline V gene lookup returns CDR1 SGHAT and CDR2 FQNNGV. The V gene lost 7 bases and the J gene lost 8 bases, with 11 bases spanning the gap. CDR3 length equals 12 residues. CDR3 DNA: TGTGCCAGCATCAGACTCGTGGGGGAGCTGTTTTTT. It codes for CASIRLVGELFF.

This clone has a handful of counts. This chain uses TRBV29-1 with TRBJ1-3, with D possibly matching TRBD1 (5 bases). Germline lookup yields CDR1 SQVTM and CDR2 ANQGSEA. V was clipped by 4 bases and J by 0 bases, with 7 bases between them. CDR3 length equals 13 residues. As DNA, the CDR3 is TGCAGCGTTGCGGGGGGCTCTGGAAACACCATATATTTT. This codes for CSVAGGSGNTIYF.

The chain combines TRBV7-9 with TRBJ1-5, with 8 nucleotides matching TRBD1. The J segment lost 2 bases and the V segment lost 5 bases, leaving 5 bases of the junction unmatched. The germline gives CDR1 SEHNR, CDR2 FQNEAQ (reference sequence). The CDR3 has 15 residues. The CDR3 region has the DNA TGTGCCAGCAGCCTGACAGGGGATGGCAATCAGCCCCAGCATTTT. Its protein product is CASSLTGDGNQPQHF.

This clone showed up just once. This chain uses TRBV5-1 with TRBJ2-5; 9 bases map to TRBD1. CDR3 length: 18 residues. J lost 4 bases, V lost 3 bases, and 16 bases had no gene match. Looked up from germline, CDR1 is SGHRS and CDR2 is YFSETQ. CDR3 in DNA: TGCGCCAGCAGCTCACGCTCGACAGGGGGATCTTATTTAGAGACCCAGTACTTC. Translated, it gives CASSSRSTGGSYLETQYF.

This chain connects TRBV5-1 to TRBJ2-7; TRBD1 aligns across 7 bases. The germline gives CDR1 SGHRS, CDR2 YFSETQ. The CDR3 runs to 14 residues. Trimming removed 6 bases from V and 6 bases from J; junction bases left unmatched: 12. The CDR3 loop is CASTTGTVGLEQYF. CDR3 in DNA: TGCGCCAGCACGACCGGGACAGTCGGACTCGAGCAGTACTTC. Filled out from reference TRBV5-1 and TRBJ2-7, the complete variable domain reads KAGVTQTPRYLIKTRGQQVTLSCSPISGHRSVSWYQQTPGQGLQFLFEYFSETQRNKGNFPGRFSGRQFSNSRSEMNVSTLELGDSALYLCASTTGTVGLEQYFGPGTRLTVT.

This rearrangement joins TRBV5-6 to TRBJ2-3, with 9 bases fitting TRBD1. CDR3 size: 14 residues. CDR1 is SGHDT, CDR2 YYEEEE, per germline. The V and J ends lost 6 bases and 4 bases, in that order; junction bases with no gene match: 6. DNA of the CDR3: TGTGCCAGCACGGACAGGGGTGGGGCAGATACGCAGTATTTT. Translation gives CASTDRGGADTQYF.

This chain uses TRBV29-1 with TRBJ1-1, with 8 bases identical to TRBD1. V dropped 4 bases and J dropped 4; count of bases not matched to a gene: 5. There are 13 residues in the CDR3. Looked up from germline, CDR1 is SQVTM and CDR2 is ANQGSEA. In DNA, the CDR3 is TGCAGCGTTGGACAGGGGTGGGTCACTGAAGCTTTCTTT. It codes for CSVGQGWVTEAFF.

This clone occurred a few times. The genes are TRBV28 and TRBJ2-1, with D possibly TRBD1 on 5 matching bases. This CDR3 spans 14 amino acids. The germline gives CDR1 MDHEN, CDR2 SYDVKM. V was trimmed by 7 bases and J by 0 bases, leaving 10 bases between them. CDR3 DNA: TGTGCCAGCACCGCAGGGCTCTCCTACAATGAGCAGTTCTTC. Residues: CASTAGLSYNEQFF. The full variable domain, in which reference TRBV28 and TRBJ2-1 provide the parts outside the CDR3, is DVKVTQSSRYLVKRTGEKVFLECVQDMDHENMFWYRQDPGLGLRLIYFSYDVKMKEKGDIPEGYSVSREKKERFSLILESASTNQTSMYLCASTAGLSYNEQFFGPGTRLTVL.

CDR3 nucleotides: TGTGCCAGCAGTGAATTTGGGACAGGGTTCCACGAGCAGTACTTC. Translation: CASSEFGTGFHEQYF. The V call is TRBV25-1, the J call TRBJ2-7; TRBD1 agrees at 9 bases. The CDR3 is 15 amino acids. Germline CDR1 reads MGHDK; CDR2 reads SYGVNS. V shed 1 base and J 5 bases; nucleotides not matched to a gene: 6.

The chain carries TRBV28 and TRBJ2-7; no clear D. The CDR3 has 13 amino acids. The germline gives CDR1 MDHEN, CDR2 SYDVKM. V was trimmed by 5 bases and J by 0 bases, leaving 8 bases between them. The CDR3 here is CASSLRRSYEQYF. The CDR3 DNA is TGTGCCAGCAGTCTCCGGCGCTCCTACGAGCAGTACTTC.

This clone has just a few counts. J is TRBJ2-7 and V is TRBV5-1, with D hard to call. The CDR3 sequence is 18 residues long. The germline gives CDR1 SGHRS, CDR2 YFSETQ. Trimming shortened V by 4 bases and J by 3 bases, and 26 bases separated the two germline ends. In DNA, the CDR3 is TGCGCCAGCAGCCCCGCACCTATTATGCCCCTATTATACTACGAGCAGTACTTC. Its protein is CASSPAPIMPLLYYEQYF.

The V call is TRBV4-2, the J call TRBJ1-1; a weak D match, TRBD1 (5 bases). This CDR3 is built from 16 residues. In germline, CDR1 is LGHNA, CDR2 YNFKEQ. Trimming left V 1 base short and J 3 bases short, with 15 bases between. CDR3 amino acids: CASSQVIVRGDTEAFF. CDR3 in DNA: TGTGCCAGCAGCCAAGTCATCGTGCGGGGGGACACTGAAGCTTTCTTT.

This chain links TRBV6-6 with TRBJ1-1, with D perhaps TRBD1 (5 bases). Trimming stripped 2 bases from V and 1 base from J, with 8 bases between. Germline CDR1 is MNHNY and CDR2 is SVGAGI (reference sequence). CDR3 length: 14 amino acids. The CDR3 DNA reads TGTGCCAGCAGTTACGAAGGGGCGAACACTGAAGCTTTCTTT. Translated, it gives CASSYEGANTEAFF.

The V call is TRBV7-2, the J call TRBJ2-5, with 7 bases fitting TRBD2. The CDR3 contains 15 residues. The germline V gene has CDR1 SGHTA and CDR2 FQGNSA. V shed 5 bases, J shed 2 bases, and the junction held 8 bases outside the gene matches. The CDR3 bases are TGTGCCAGCAGCCCCCGACTAGCTTCACAAGAGACCCAGTACTTC. Its translation is CASSPRLASQETQYF. Supplemented by reference TRBV7-2 and TRBJ2-5, the full variable domain reads GAGVSQSPSNKVTEKGKDVELRCDPISGHTALYWYRQSLGQGLEFLIYFQGNSAPDKSGLPSDRFSAERTGGSVSTLTIQRTQQEDSAVYLCASSPRLASQETQYFGPGTRLLVL.

CDR3 in DNA: TGCGCCAGCACCGTCGGGGGGAGCTCCTACAATGAGCAGTTCTTC. This codes for CASTVGGSSYNEQFF. The V gene is TRBV10-2, the J gene TRBJ2-1; 7 positions agree with TRBD2. Germline CDR1 WSHSY, CDR2 SAAADI. V trimming: 7 bases; J trimming: 0 bases; junction bases outside the gene matches: 6. The CDR3 contains 15 residues.